One sample yielded the 7 T cell receptor beta chains listed below, sequenced in a study of beta chain features in type 1 diabetes (dated by TCRdb to about 2018). Libraries were built with the immunoSEQ multiplex PCR assay. All of the isolated RNA was reverse transcribed with the High Capacity cDNA Reverse Transcription Kit, so expressed TCRB transcripts were sequenced. In TCRdb, the immuneACCESS table is reduced to in-frame sequences with V and J assigned. These tables do not hold every clone; where another copy was compared, an unresolved V gene accounts for under half, and the others remain unexplained. This sample comprises around 99,000 clones, 30% to 50% of them detected only once. The ten biggest clones cover more than 0.06% of the sample. Sequencing was carried out using stem cell memory CD4+ T cells from blood. The meaning of the sample's cell subset or site label: stem cell-like memory CD4+ T cells. Receptors originate from a woman under 30 in good health.

The table lists this clone with a few counts. The CDR3 loop reads CASGRQGGQPQHF. The CDR3 DNA is TGTGCCAGCGGAAGACAGGGTGGTCAGCCCCAGCATTTT. V and J are TRBV6-1 and TRBJ1-5; 7 nucleotides agree with TRBD1. The CDR3 consists of 13 residues. Unmatched junction bases numbered 7, after V lost 8 bases and J lost 6 bases. The germline gives CDR1 MNHNS, CDR2 SASEGT.

The chain recombines TRBV6-5 with TRBJ1-1; no clear D gene. The V end lost 5 bases, the J end lost 1 base, and 8 bases lay between the germline ends. The CDR3 is 13 amino acids. In germline, CDR1 is MNHEY, CDR2 SVGAGI. The CDR3, as DNA: TGTGCCAGCAGTAATAAGAGGAACACTGAAGCTTTCTTT. Its translation is CASSNKRNTEAFF.

At least ten counts were recorded for this clone. The rearrangement uses TRBV10-3 and TRBJ2-7, with 9 bases that match TRBD1. After removal of 7 bases from V and 0 bases from J, the junction contained 4 bases not matched to a gene. Germline V gives CDR1 ENHRY, CDR2 SYGVKD. This CDR3 contains 14 residues. CDR3 sequence (DNA): TGTGCCATCATGGGACAGGGCTCCTCCTACGAGCAGTACTTC. Protein product: CAIMGQGSSYEQYF.

The rearrangement links TRBV11-2 to TRBJ2-6; no clear D gene. This CDR3 comprises 14 residues. Trimming cost V 2 bases and J 3 bases, with 5 bases left between them. Looked up from germline, CDR1 is SGHAT and CDR2 is FQNNGV. CDR3 in amino acids: CASSLHGGANVLTF. DNA of the CDR3: TGTGCCAGCAGCTTACACGGTGGGGCCAACGTCCTGACTTTC.

This chain uses TRBV7-8 with TRBJ2-7; no clear D. Looked up from germline, CDR1 is SGHVS and CDR2 is FQNEAQ. V was trimmed by 1 base and J by 2 bases, leaving 3 bases between them. This CDR3 is 12 amino acids long. This CDR3 is CASSLGTYEQYF. The CDR3 DNA is TGTGCCAGCAGCTTAGGTACCTACGAGCAGTACTTC.

This clone was seen more than once but under ten times. The chain has TRBV7-9 and TRBJ2-1; 7 nucleotides match TRBD2. After removal of 9 bases from V and 4 bases from J, the junction contained 12 bases not matched to a gene. The CDR3 consists of 15 residues. Germline V gives CDR1 SEHNR, CDR2 FQNEAQ (reference sequence). CDR3 amino acids: CASSLGLAVYNEQFF. The CDR3 DNA sequence: TGTGCCAGTTCGTTGGGGCTAGCGGTGTACAATGAGCAGTTCTTC.

The J gene is TRBJ2-7, the V gene TRBV6-1; D not certain. Germline CDR1 and CDR2: MNHNS and SASEGT. V was clipped by 1 base and J by 2 bases, with 9 bases between them. The CDR3 totals 14 residues. CDR3 sequence (DNA): TGTGCCAGCAGTGAAGGGCAGGTCACCTACGAGCAGTACTTC. The encoded protein is CASSEGQVTYEQYF.